This T cell receptor (beta chain) was profiled in a study of blood T cell repertoires in COVID-19. The overall study: Specimens from acute and convalescent COVID-19 originated in the United States, Italy and Spain.

Libraries were prepared by immunoSEQ multiplex PCR; TCRdb keeps only in-frame clonotypes and omits some of them. The data contain about 110,000 clones, 70% to 90% of them seen just once; the ten biggest clones take up over 6.5%. What was sequenced was peripheral blood. This clonotype was obtained from an older woman who had recovered from COVID-19.

In DNA, the CDR3 is TGTGCCAGCAGTGGGAGCCGGCTAGCGGGGGCCCAACGAGAGACCCAGTACTTC. Encoded protein: CASSGSRLAGAQRETQYF. J is TRBJ2-5 and V is TRBV2; 10 bases map to TRBD2. The CDR3 is 18 amino acids. V lost 4 bases and J lost 4; bases outside the gene matches: 15. Germline lookup yields CDR1 SNHLY and CDR2 FYNNEI.